The rows below give T cell receptor beta chains drawn from one sample of a study of blood T cell repertoires in COVID-19. The method was immunoSEQ multiplex PCR; TCRdb's version includes in-frame clones alone and lacks a portion of them. The data hold about 100,000 clones, with over 75% observed a single time. Sequenced input: peripheral blood. The receptors shown here come from a woman in her sixties with acute or convalescent COVID-19. Each CDR3 is given with its conserved first and last residue. Each record gives: clone size, D gene, V gene, J gene, CDR3 DNA, CDR3 protein. The D gene is left open where the match is weak. Clone size, where shown, is once, few, many, or a class for clones that have expanded.

clone_size: NA; d_call: NA; v_call: TRBV6-1; j_call: TRBJ2-3; cdr3_nt: TGTGCCAGCAGTGAATTGGAGGGAAAGGGTACGCAGTATTTT; cdr3_aa: CASSELEGKGTQYF
clone_size: once; d_call: TRBD2; v_call: TRBV10-3; j_call: TRBJ2-2; cdr3_nt: TGTGCCATCAGTGCGACTAGCGGGAGAACCGGGGAGCTGTTTTTT; cdr3_aa: CAISATSGRTGELFF
clone_size: NA; d_call: NA; v_call: TRBV9; j_call: TRBJ2-3; cdr3_nt: TGTGCCAGCAGCCTCCAGGGACACCTTTTCACAGATACGCAGTATTTT; cdr3_aa: CASSLQGHLFTDTQYF
clone_size: NA; d_call: NA; v_call: TRBV3-1/TRBV3-2; j_call: TRBJ1-6; cdr3_nt: TGTGCCAGCAGCAGAGGTGAATATAATTCACCCCTCCACTTT; cdr3_aa: CASSRGEYNSPLHF
clone_size: NA; d_call: NA; v_call: TRBV7-8; j_call: TRBJ2-2; cdr3_nt: TGTGCCAGCAGCCGACTACAGGCTACCAACACCGGGGAGCTGTTTTTT; cdr3_aa: CASSRLQATNTGELFF
clone_size: NA; d_call: NA; v_call: TRBV21-1; j_call: TRBJ2-5; cdr3_nt: TGTGCCAGCAGGACCCTACCGGGACAGGGGGAGGAGACCCAGTACTTC; cdr3_aa: CASRTLPGQGEETQYF
clone_size: NA; d_call: NA; v_call: TRBV11-2; j_call: TRBJ1-2; cdr3_nt: TGTGCCAGCAGCTTAGCTGGGGCGCGCGGCTACACCTTC; cdr3_aa: CASSLAGARGYTF
clone_size: once; d_call: TRBD1; v_call: TRBV5-1; j_call: TRBJ1-1; cdr3_nt: TGCGCCAGCAGCACCACCACCGGGACAGGGATTGAAGCTTTCTTT; cdr3_aa: CASSTTTGTGIEAFF
clone_size: once; d_call: NA; v_call: TRBV30; j_call: TRBJ2-7; cdr3_nt: TGTGCCTGGAGTGAGGAGGACGGGAACTACGAGCAGTACTTC; cdr3_aa: CAWSEEDGNYEQYF
clone_size: NA; d_call: NA; v_call: TRBV27; j_call: TRBJ2-5; cdr3_nt: TGTGCCAGCAGTCGTCGGGGGGCGGGGGAGACCCAGTACTTC; cdr3_aa: CASSRRGAGETQYF
clone_size: once; d_call: TRBD2; v_call: TRBV11-3; j_call: TRBJ2-1; cdr3_nt: TGTGCCAGCAGCTCAATCCCCGGGGCTAGCGGGACCTACAATGAGCAGTTCTTC; cdr3_aa: CASSSIPGASGTYNEQFF
clone_size: NA; d_call: NA; v_call: TRBV18; j_call: TRBJ2-5; cdr3_nt: TGTGCCAGCTCGGACAAAGAAGAGACCCAGTACTTC; cdr3_aa: CASSDKEETQYF
clone_size: once; d_call: TRBD1; v_call: TRBV5-5; j_call: TRBJ1-2; cdr3_nt: TGTGCCAGCAGCTTGGCAGGGGGGTATAACTATGGCTACACCTTC; cdr3_aa: CASSLAGGYNYGYTF
clone_size: NA; d_call: TRBD2; v_call: TRBV5-1; j_call: TRBJ2-1; cdr3_nt: TGCGCCAGCAGCCTCCGACTAGCTAGGGCGTCCTACAATGAGCAGTTCTTC; cdr3_aa: CASSLRLARASYNEQFF
clone_size: NA; d_call: TRBD2; v_call: TRBV9; j_call: TRBJ2-3; cdr3_nt: TGTGCCAGCAGCGTACGGCTAGCGGGAGACCTCACAGATACGCAGTATTTT; cdr3_aa: CASSVRLAGDLTDTQYF
clone_size: NA; d_call: TRBD1; v_call: TRBV28; j_call: TRBJ2-2; cdr3_nt: TGTGCCAGCAGCCTGCAGGGGGCCGGCGGGGAGCTGTTTTTT; cdr3_aa: CASSLQGAGGELFF
clone_size: NA; d_call: TRBD2; v_call: TRBV9; j_call: TRBJ2-1; cdr3_nt: TGTGCCAGCAGCGCACGGACTAGCTCCCACAATGAGCAGTTCTTC; cdr3_aa: CASSARTSSHNEQFF
clone_size: NA; d_call: TRBD1; v_call: TRBV7-9; j_call: TRBJ1-1; cdr3_nt: TGTGCCAGCAGTCAGAGGGACAGCGCCGCCACTGAAGCTTTCTTT; cdr3_aa: CASSQRDSAATEAFF
clone_size: NA; d_call: NA; v_call: TRBV10-3; j_call: TRBJ2-7; cdr3_nt: TGTGCCATCAGTCACCCTCCGAGCAACTACGAGCAGTACTTC; cdr3_aa: CAISHPPSNYEQYF
clone_size: NA; d_call: NA; v_call: TRBV19; j_call: TRBJ1-4; cdr3_nt: TGTGCCAGTAACAATCCGGGGTTTAATGAAAAACTGTTTTTT; cdr3_aa: CASNNPGFNEKLFF
clone_size: NA; d_call: TRBD1; v_call: TRBV15; j_call: TRBJ1-2; cdr3_nt: TGTGCCACCAGCAGAGGTGCCACAGGGGTTGACTATGGCTACACCTTC; cdr3_aa: CATSRGATGVDYGYTF
clone_size: NA; d_call: NA; v_call: TRBV2; j_call: TRBJ1-2; cdr3_nt: TGTGCCAGCACTCAAGATTTAGCCAGGGGTTATGGCTACACCTTC; cdr3_aa: CASTQDLARGYGYTF
clone_size: NA; d_call: NA; v_call: TRBV10-1; j_call: TRBJ2-3; cdr3_nt: TGCGCCAGCAGTGAGATGGGGGGAGATACGCAGTATTTT; cdr3_aa: CASSEMGGDTQYF
clone_size: NA; d_call: NA; v_call: TRBV6-5; j_call: TRBJ2-7; cdr3_nt: TGTGCCAGCAGAAATAGCGGATCCTACGAGCAGTACTTC; cdr3_aa: CASRNSGSYEQYF
clone_size: NA; d_call: NA; v_call: TRBV21-1; j_call: TRBJ2-1; cdr3_nt: TGTGCCAGCAGGCCTACACCGGGGACAGGGGGGAATGAGCAGTTCTTC; cdr3_aa: CASRPTPGTGGNEQFF
clone_size: NA; d_call: NA; v_call: TRBV27; j_call: TRBJ2-1; cdr3_nt: TGTGCCAGCAGTTTATCTCACGCGGCGCCCTACAATGAGCAGTTCTTC; cdr3_aa: CASSLSHAAPYNEQFF
clone_size: NA; d_call: TRBD1; v_call: TRBV6-1; j_call: TRBJ2-1; cdr3_nt: TGTGCCAGCAGTGAGTTGACAGGGGGCAAGAATGAGCAGTTCTTC; cdr3_aa: CASSELTGGKNEQFF
clone_size: NA; d_call: TRBD1; v_call: TRBV2; j_call: TRBJ2-5; cdr3_nt: TGTGCCAGCAGTCGGGACAGGGGGCCCGTGGAGACCCAGTACTTC; cdr3_aa: CASSRDRGPVETQYF
clone_size: NA; d_call: NA; v_call: TRBV30; j_call: TRBJ2-3; cdr3_nt: TGTGCCTGGAGCCCAGGCTCAGGAGATACGCAGTATTTT; cdr3_aa: CAWSPGSGDTQYF
clone_size: few; d_call: TRBD2; v_call: TRBV19; j_call: TRBJ2-1; cdr3_nt: TGTGCCAGTAGTATATCTTCGGGGGCTAGCGGGGAGGGTGCGCAGTTCTTC; cdr3_aa: CASSISSGASGEGAQFF
clone_size: NA; d_call: TRBD1; v_call: TRBV6-5; j_call: TRBJ2-2; cdr3_nt: TGTGCCCACAGGGGACCGAACACCGGGGAGCTGTTTTTT; cdr3_aa: CAHRGPNTGELFF
clone_size: once; d_call: TRBD2; v_call: TRBV18; j_call: TRBJ2-7; cdr3_nt: TGTGCCAGCTCACTATCGGGACTAGCGGGCGCCTACGAGCAGTACTTC; cdr3_aa: CASSLSGLAGAYEQYF
clone_size: NA; d_call: NA; v_call: TRBV14; j_call: TRBJ2-5; cdr3_nt: TGTGCCAGCAGCCAATTAGGCCTCAGGGAGACCCAGTACTTC; cdr3_aa: CASSQLGLRETQYF
clone_size: NA; d_call: TRBD1; v_call: TRBV6-5; j_call: TRBJ1-2; cdr3_nt: TGTGCCAGCAAAAAGGGACAGAACTATGGCTACACCTTC; cdr3_aa: CASKKGQNYGYTF
clone_size: NA; d_call: TRBD1; v_call: TRBV15; j_call: TRBJ2-1; cdr3_nt: TGTGCCACCAGGGGACAGGGGGCCAGTGAGCAGTTCTTC; cdr3_aa: CATRGQGASEQFF
clone_size: once; d_call: TRBD1; v_call: TRBV10-3; j_call: TRBJ2-3; cdr3_nt: TGTGCCATCAGCGACAGGGTTAACACAGATACGCAGTATTTT; cdr3_aa: CAISDRVNTDTQYF
clone_size: NA; d_call: NA; v_call: TRBV5-6; j_call: TRBJ1-4; cdr3_nt: TGTGCCAGCAGCTTGGGAGGGGGAACTAATGAAAAACTGTTTTTT; cdr3_aa: CASSLGGGTNEKLFF
clone_size: NA; d_call: TRBD1; v_call: TRBV6-5; j_call: TRBJ2-7; cdr3_nt: TGTGCCAGCAGTTTTTTCGACAGGGCCCCCTACGAGCAGTACTTC; cdr3_aa: CASSFFDRAPYEQYF
clone_size: few; d_call: NA; v_call: TRBV2; j_call: TRBJ1-5; cdr3_nt: TGTGCCAGCAGTGATAAACAGAGCAATCAGCCCCAGCATTTT; cdr3_aa: CASSDKQSNQPQHF
clone_size: NA; d_call: TRBD1; v_call: TRBV7-2; j_call: TRBJ1-2; cdr3_nt: TGTGCCAGCAAACCGTGGACAGGATCCTATGGCTACACCTTC; cdr3_aa: CASKPWTGSYGYTF
clone_size: NA; d_call: TRBD1; v_call: TRBV6-2/TRBV6-3; j_call: TRBJ1-5; cdr3_nt: TGTGCCAGCAGTTCACCGACCGGGACAGCCATAAATCAGCCCCAGCATTTT; cdr3_aa: CASSSPTGTAINQPQHF
clone_size: NA; d_call: NA; v_call: TRBV5-1; j_call: TRBJ2-3; cdr3_nt: TGCGCCAGCAGCTTAAAGGGGGTTCACACAGATACGCAGTATTTT; cdr3_aa: CASSLKGVHTDTQYF
clone_size: NA; d_call: TRBD1; v_call: TRBV5-1; j_call: TRBJ2-7; cdr3_nt: TGCGCCAGCAGCTTGACAGGGGGAGAATACGAGCAGTACTTC; cdr3_aa: CASSLTGGEYEQYF
clone_size: NA; d_call: TRBD2; v_call: TRBV5-4; j_call: TRBJ2-3; cdr3_nt: TGTGCCAGCAGCTGGGTTCGGGGGGATAGCACAGATACGCAGTATTTT; cdr3_aa: CASSWVRGDSTDTQYF
clone_size: NA; d_call: TRBD1; v_call: TRBV28; j_call: TRBJ1-2; cdr3_nt: TGTGCCAGCAGTCGTCCGCGGGGACAGGGGTTTGGCTACACCTTC; cdr3_aa: CASSRPRGQGFGYTF
clone_size: NA; d_call: NA; v_call: TRBV28; j_call: TRBJ2-7; cdr3_nt: TGTGCCAGCGTCCCTACTGCCCGAGGGGAGCAGTACTTC; cdr3_aa: CASVPTARGEQYF
clone_size: NA; d_call: TRBD2; v_call: TRBV3-1/TRBV3-2; j_call: TRBJ2-3; cdr3_nt: TGTGCCAGCAGCCAAGGTCCGGAGCGGGAGGGCCAGACAGATACGCAGTATTTT; cdr3_aa: CASSQGPEREGQTDTQYF